Listed below are T cell receptor beta chains from one sample, sequenced in a study of PD-1 blockade in classical Hodgkin lymphoma. Measured with immunoSEQ multiplex PCR; TCRdb has only the in-frame clones, and not every one. The sample carries approximately 84,000 clones, 65% to 85% recorded once. The sequencing used peripheral blood mononuclear cells (PBMCs), collected before the fourth cycle of nivolumab. The receptors originated from a human donor with classical Hodgkin lymphoma. CDR3s include the opening cysteine and the closing phenylalanine or tryptophan. Fields, in order: V gene, D gene, clone size, J gene, CDR3 protein, CDR3 DNA. A D gene is named only where the DNA matches it firmly. Part of the rows lack a size; the others show once, few, many or a class for expanded clones.

>TRBV11-2|TRBD1|-|TRBJ2-2
CASSLGTGGTGELFF
TGTGCCAGCAGCTTAGGGACAGGGGGAACCGGGGAGCTGTTTTTT
>TRBV10-3|-|-|TRBJ2-2
CAISAISSGELFF
TGTGCCATCAGTGCGATATCCAGCGGGGAGCTGTTTTTT
>TRBV5-1|-|few|TRBJ2-5
CASSLVGQNQETQYF
TGCGCCAGCAGCTTGGTAGGACAGAACCAAGAGACCCAGTACTTC
>TRBV7-3|TRBD1|-|TRBJ2-7
CASSLRGQLSYEQYF
TGTGCCAGCAGCTTAAGGGGACAGCTCTCCTACGAGCAGTACTTC
>TRBV29-1|-|few|TRBJ2-1
CSAFPGSSYNEQFF
TGCAGCGCATTCCCAGGGAGCTCCTACAATGAGCAGTTCTTC
>TRBV6-1|TRBD1|-|TRBJ2-7
CASSEWGTGAPYEQYF
TGTGCCAGCAGTGAGTGGGGGACAGGGGCCCCCTACGAGCAGTACTTC
>TRBV5-4|TRBD1|medium-sized|TRBJ2-7
CASGRDRDHEQYF
TGTGCCAGCGGCCGGGACAGGGACCACGAGCAGTACTTC
>TRBV19|-|-|TRBJ2-4
CASSRFSGGDIQYF
TGTGCCAGTAGCCGGTTCTCGGGTGGAGACATTCAGTACTTC
>TRBV30|-|-|TRBJ2-1
CAWTSSANEQFF
TGTGCCTGGACTAGCTCAGCCAATGAGCAGTTCTTC
>TRBV7-9|-|-|TRBJ2-1
CASPTSEYNEQFF
TGTGCCAGCCCCACCAGCGAATACAATGAGCAGTTCTTC
>TRBV2|-|-|TRBJ2-3
CASSFRGAGTDTQYF
TGTGCCAGCAGTTTCCGGGGAGCCGGGACAGATACGCAGTATTTT
>TRBV19|TRBD1|-|TRBJ2-7
CASSIFGTGAEQYF
TGTGCCAGTAGTATTTTCGGGACAGGGGCCGAGCAGTACTTC
>TRBV28|-|-|TRBJ1-5
CASSLSQQPQHF
TGTGCCAGCAGTTTATCTCAGCAGCCCCAGCATTTT
>TRBV9|-|-|TRBJ2-2
CASSGGGLPTGELFF
TGTGCCAGCAGCGGTGGGGGCCTCCCCACCGGGGAGCTGTTTTTT
>TRBV27|TRBD1|-|TRBJ1-2
CASSQQGTYGYTF
TGTGCCAGCAGTCAACAGGGGACCTATGGCTACACCTTC
>TRBV10-3|-|-|TRBJ2-3
CAISDINGATDTQYF
TGTGCCATCAGTGATATCAACGGGGCGACAGATACGCAGTATTTT
>TRBV5-6|TRBD2|-|TRBJ2-3
CASSLGGDAGRANTQYF
TGTGCCAGCAGCCTAGGGGGGGATGCCGGGAGGGCAAATACGCAGTATTTT
>TRBV18|-|-|TRBJ2-2
CASSLGSSANTGELFF
TGTGCCAGCTCGCTAGGGAGCAGCGCGAACACCGGGGAGCTGTTTTTT
>TRBV6-5|-|-|TRBJ2-7
CASSYSIVRGYEQYF
TGTGCCAGCAGTTACTCGATTGTGAGAGGCTACGAGCAGTACTTC
>TRBV2|-|-|TRBJ1-2
CASTQENYGYTF
TGTGCCAGCACACAGGAAAACTATGGCTACACCTTC
>TRBV18|-|-|TRBJ1-5
CASSPNSNQPQHF
TGTGCCAGCTCACCTAATAGCAATCAGCCCCAGCATTTT
>TRBV25-1|TRBD2|-|TRBJ2-7
CASSVGLANEQYF
TGTGCCAGCAGTGTGGGACTAGCGAACGAGCAGTACTTC
>TRBV6-4|TRBD2|-|TRBJ2-2
CASSFLAANTGELFF
TGTGCCAGCAGTTTTCTAGCGGCGAACACCGGGGAGCTGTTTTTT
>TRBV28|TRBD1|-|TRBJ1-5
CASTNSLTGGTQHF
TGTGCCAGCACTAACAGCCTAACAGGGGGAACCCAGCATTTT
>TRBV6-6|-|-|TRBJ1-2
CASSYGLQGWVYGYTF
TGTGCCAGCAGTTACGGGCTCCAGGGTTGGGTCTATGGCTACACCTTC
>TRBV7-9|-|-|TRBJ2-7
CASSPGPTDGGDEQYF
TGTGCCAGCAGCCCGGGGCCCACGGACGGAGGTGACGAGCAGTACTTC
>TRBV5-8|-|-|TRBJ2-3
CASSLRDRDLNTQYF
TGTGCCAGCAGCTTGCGAGACAGAGACCTAAATACGCAGTATTTT
>TRBV2|TRBD2|-|TRBJ2-5
CASSGTSGSQETQYF
TGTGCCAGCAGCGGGACTAGCGGGTCCCAAGAGACCCAGTACTTC
>TRBV28|TRBD1|-|TRBJ1-3
CASREDRGLRSGGTIYF
TGTGCCAGCAGAGAGGACAGGGGCCTGCGTTCGGGCGGCACCATATATTTT
>TRBV7-2|-|once|TRBJ2-7
CASSLEAQYEQYF
TGTGCCAGCAGCTTAGAGGCTCAATACGAGCAGTACTTC
>TRBV9|-|-|TRBJ2-1
CASSGPWRASSYNEQFF
TGTGCCAGCAGCGGCCCTTGGCGGGCGAGCTCCTACAATGAGCAGTTCTTC
>TRBV18|-|-|TRBJ2-1
CASSSGALINEQFF
TGTGCCAGCTCATCAGGGGCCCTGATAAATGAGCAGTTCTTC
>TRBV4-2|TRBD2|-|TRBJ2-3
CASSQDQEAGTDTQYF
TGTGCCAGCAGCCAAGACCAGGAAGCGGGAACAGATACGCAGTATTTT
>TRBV5-4|-|few|TRBJ2-3
CASSLGFSTDTQYF
TGTGCCAGCAGCTTGGGATTTAGCACAGATACGCAGTATTTT
>TRBV2|TRBD2|-|TRBJ2-1
CASSAEAGAYNEQFF
TGTGCCAGCAGTGCTGAAGCGGGAGCCTACAATGAGCAGTTCTTC
>TRBV6-5|TRBD2|-|TRBJ2-3
CASSSSGRVGNTQYF
TGTGCCAGCAGCTCTAGCGGGAGGGTGGGAAATACGCAGTATTTT
>TRBV19|TRBD1|-|TRBJ2-7
CASSTLIGTGDYEQYF
TGTGCCAGTAGTACCCTCATAGGGACAGGGGACTACGAGCAGTACTTC
>TRBV5-8|TRBD2|few|TRBJ2-1
CASSATSYSNEQFF
TGTGCCAGCAGCGCGACTAGCTACTCCAATGAGCAGTTCTTC
>TRBV7-8|TRBD2|-|TRBJ2-7
CASSLLAGGPLYEQYF
TGTGCCAGCAGCCTACTAGCGGGAGGGCCGTTGTACGAGCAGTACTTC
>TRBV2|-|-|TRBJ2-2
CASSVETGELFF
TGTGCCAGCAGTGTGGAAACCGGGGAGCTGTTTTTT
>TRBV6-1|-|-|TRBJ1-1
CASRDGAPTEAFF
TGTGCCAGCAGGGACGGTGCGCCCACTGAAGCTTTCTTT
>TRBV6-5|-|-|TRBJ2-5
CASSQIRGAQYF
TGTGCCAGCAGTCAGATAAGGGGGGCCCAGTACTTC
>TRBV2|-|-|TRBJ2-5
CASSGGVGTETQYF
TGTGCCAGCAGTGGCGGGGTGGGGACCGAGACCCAGTACTTC
>TRBV14|TRBD1|-|TRBJ2-3
CASSHGTAEKYF
TGTGCCAGCAGCCACGGGACAGCGGAAAAGTATTTT
>TRBV28|-|-|TRBJ2-1
CASSLWSGGGYNEQFF
TGTGCCAGCAGTTTATGGAGTGGGGGAGGCTACAATGAGCAGTTCTTC
>TRBV11-2|TRBD2|-|TRBJ2-7
CASQGREAYEQYF
TGTGCCAGCCAAGGACGGGAGGCGTACGAGCAGTACTTC
>TRBV6-4|TRBD2|-|TRBJ2-1
CASSSLAGGHNEQFF
TGTGCCAGCAGCTCCTTAGCGGGAGGCCACAATGAGCAGTTCTTC
>TRBV9|TRBD2|few|TRBJ2-1
CASSVGAGGSHEQFF
TGTGCCAGCAGCGTAGGGGCGGGAGGCTCTCATGAGCAGTTCTTC
>TRBV7-9|TRBD1|-|TRBJ1-2
CASSLGQGAGGYTF
TGTGCCAGCAGCCTGGGACAGGGGGCGGGTGGCTACACCTTC
>TRBV7-6|TRBD1|-|TRBJ2-1
CASSTRITGVNEQFF
TGTGCCAGCAGCACGCGAATCACAGGGGTCAATGAGCAGTTCTTC
>TRBV4-1|-|-|TRBJ2-1
CASSQEDWTEQFF
TGCGCCAGCAGCCAAGAGGACTGGACAGAGCAGTTCTTC
>TRBV6-5|-|-|TRBJ1-1
CASAILGSTEAFF
TGTGCCAGCGCCATCCTGGGGAGCACTGAAGCTTTCTTT
>TRBV5-1|-|-|TRBJ2-7
CASSFDSAGSEQYF
TGCGCCAGCAGCTTCGACAGCGCCGGCAGCGAGCAGTACTTC
>TRBV10-3|TRBD2|-|TRBJ2-7
CAISGRGAYEQYF
TGTGCCATCAGTGGGCGGGGGGCCTACGAGCAGTACTTC
>TRBV4-1|-|-|TRBJ2-7
CASSLGTAVYEQYF
TGCGCCAGCAGCCTAGGGACGGCTGTCTACGAGCAGTACTTC
>TRBV6-1|-|-|TRBJ2-3
CASGGAGTDTQYF
TGTGCCAGCGGGGGAGCCGGCACAGATACGCAGTATTTT
>TRBV5-6|-|-|TRBJ2-7
CASSLVNRFDEQYF
TGTGCCAGCAGCTTGGTAAACAGATTCGACGAGCAGTACTTC
>TRBV5-1|-|many|TRBJ1-3
CASSYGTQGNTIYF
TGCGCCAGCAGTTACGGGACGCAAGGAAACACCATATATTTT
>TRBV29-1|TRBD1|-|TRBJ1-2
CSAGQGNVFGYTF
TGCAGCGCAGGACAGGGCAACGTCTTTGGCTACACCTTC